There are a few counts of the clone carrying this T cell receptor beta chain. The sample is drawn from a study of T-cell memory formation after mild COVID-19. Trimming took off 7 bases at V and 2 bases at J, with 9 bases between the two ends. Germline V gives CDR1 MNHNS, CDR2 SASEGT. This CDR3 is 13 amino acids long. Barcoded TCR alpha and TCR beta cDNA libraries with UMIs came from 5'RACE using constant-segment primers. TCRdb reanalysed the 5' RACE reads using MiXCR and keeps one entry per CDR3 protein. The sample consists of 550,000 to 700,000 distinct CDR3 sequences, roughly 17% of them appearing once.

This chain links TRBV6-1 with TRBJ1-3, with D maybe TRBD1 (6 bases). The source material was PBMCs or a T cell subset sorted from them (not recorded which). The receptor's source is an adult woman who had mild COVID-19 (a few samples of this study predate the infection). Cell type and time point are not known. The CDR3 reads CASIHRAGNTIYF. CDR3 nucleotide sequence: TGTGCCAGCATCCACAGGGCTGGAAACACCATATATTTT.